This TCR beta chain derives from a study of technical replicates of blood from several donors. Sequenced by immunoSEQ multiplex PCR; TCRdb stores in-frame clones only, minus some. Of tens of thousands of clones listed, approximately 86% are singletons. Germline lookup yields CDR1 KGHSH and CDR2 LQKENI. The CDR3 has 14 residues. Trimming shortened V by 3 bases and J by 8 bases, and 16 bases separated the two germline ends. The sample was PBMCs. The chain is built from TRBV18 and TRBJ1-1; D uncertain. The source is a human donor in good health. Some clones in this sample may be carry-over from other donors' samples. CDR3 protein: CASSPLSEGTEAFF. In DNA, the CDR3 is TGTGCCAGCTCACCCTTATCGGAGGGCACCGAAGCTTTCTTT.